This T cell receptor (beta chain) was observed in a study of T cell repertoires in cytomegalovirus infection. Study at large: Public TCR beta signatures provided an indication of both CMV infection and a matching HLA type. Study-wide points: Predominance within the ex vivo response was attributable to HLA-C-restricted CMV-specific TCR beta clonotypes. Adding up the frequency of public TCR beta families identified people who carried CMV plus the relevant HLA.

This clonotype was seen at least ten times. Its specificity is not known. TCRdb passed the reads through MiXCR, listing each CDR3 protein once. The table records roughly 500,000 distinct CDR3 sequences, 11% of them present only once. Germline V gene lookup returns CDR1 SGHVS and CDR2 FQNEAQ. The CDR3 runs 13 residues. Trimming took 0 bases from V and 4 from J, leaving 6 bases between them. Sequenced sample: PBMCs. V usage is TRBV7-8 and J usage is TRBJ1-1; TRBD1 might be the D (5 bases). This receptor was identified in a human donor in good health (CMV status not recorded). Some clones in this sample may be carry-over from other donors' samples. The DNA for the CDR3 is TGTGCCAGCAGCTTAGCTCAGGGCACTGAAGCTTTCTTT. Its protein product is CASSLAQGTEAFF.